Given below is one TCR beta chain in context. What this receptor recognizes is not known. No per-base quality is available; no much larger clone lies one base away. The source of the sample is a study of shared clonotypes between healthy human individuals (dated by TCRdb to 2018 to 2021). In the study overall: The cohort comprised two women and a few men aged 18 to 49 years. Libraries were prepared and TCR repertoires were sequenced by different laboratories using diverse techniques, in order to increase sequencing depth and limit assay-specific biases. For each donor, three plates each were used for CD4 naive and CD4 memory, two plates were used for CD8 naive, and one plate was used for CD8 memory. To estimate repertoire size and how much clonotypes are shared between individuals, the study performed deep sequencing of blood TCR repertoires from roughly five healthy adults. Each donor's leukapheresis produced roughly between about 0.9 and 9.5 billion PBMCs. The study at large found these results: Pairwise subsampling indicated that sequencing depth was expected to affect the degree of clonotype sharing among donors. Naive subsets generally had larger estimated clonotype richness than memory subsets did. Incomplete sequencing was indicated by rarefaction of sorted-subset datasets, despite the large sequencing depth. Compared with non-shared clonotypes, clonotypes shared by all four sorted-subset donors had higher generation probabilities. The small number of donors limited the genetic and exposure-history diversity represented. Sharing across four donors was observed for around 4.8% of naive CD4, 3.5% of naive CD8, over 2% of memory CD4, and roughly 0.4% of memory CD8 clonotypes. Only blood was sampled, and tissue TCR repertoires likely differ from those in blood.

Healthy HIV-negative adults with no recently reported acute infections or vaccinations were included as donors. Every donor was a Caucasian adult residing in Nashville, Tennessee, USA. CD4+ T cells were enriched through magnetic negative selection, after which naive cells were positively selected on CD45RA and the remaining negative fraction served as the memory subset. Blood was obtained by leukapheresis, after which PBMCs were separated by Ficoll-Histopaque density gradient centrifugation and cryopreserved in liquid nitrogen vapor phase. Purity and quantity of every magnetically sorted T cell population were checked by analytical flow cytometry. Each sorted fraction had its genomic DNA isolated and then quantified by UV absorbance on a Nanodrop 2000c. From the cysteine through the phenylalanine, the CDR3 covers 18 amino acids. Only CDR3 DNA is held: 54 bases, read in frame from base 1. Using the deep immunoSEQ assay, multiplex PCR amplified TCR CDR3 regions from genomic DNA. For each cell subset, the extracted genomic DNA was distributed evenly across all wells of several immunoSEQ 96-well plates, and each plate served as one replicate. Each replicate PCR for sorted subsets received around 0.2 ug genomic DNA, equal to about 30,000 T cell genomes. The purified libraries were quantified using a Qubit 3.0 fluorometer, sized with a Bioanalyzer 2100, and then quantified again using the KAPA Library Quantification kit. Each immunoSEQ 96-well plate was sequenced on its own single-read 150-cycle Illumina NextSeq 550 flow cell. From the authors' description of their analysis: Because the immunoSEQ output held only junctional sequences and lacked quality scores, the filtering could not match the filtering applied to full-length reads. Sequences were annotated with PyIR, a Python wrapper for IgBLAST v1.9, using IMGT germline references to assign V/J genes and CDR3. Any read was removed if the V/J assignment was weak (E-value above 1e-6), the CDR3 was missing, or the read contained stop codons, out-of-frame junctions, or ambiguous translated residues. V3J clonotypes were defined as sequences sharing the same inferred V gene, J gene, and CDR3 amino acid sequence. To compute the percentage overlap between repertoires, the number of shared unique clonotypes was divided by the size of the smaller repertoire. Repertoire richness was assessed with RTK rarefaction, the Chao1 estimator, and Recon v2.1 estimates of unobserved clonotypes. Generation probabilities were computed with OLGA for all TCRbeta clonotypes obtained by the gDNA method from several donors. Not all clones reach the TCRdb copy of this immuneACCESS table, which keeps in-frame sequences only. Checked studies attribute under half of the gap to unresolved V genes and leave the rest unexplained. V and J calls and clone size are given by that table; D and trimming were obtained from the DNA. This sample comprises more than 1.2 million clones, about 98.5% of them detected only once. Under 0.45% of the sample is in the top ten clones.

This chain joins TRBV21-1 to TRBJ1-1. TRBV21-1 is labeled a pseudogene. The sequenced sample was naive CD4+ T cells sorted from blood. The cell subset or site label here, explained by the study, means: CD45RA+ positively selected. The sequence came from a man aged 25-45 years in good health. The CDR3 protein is CASSSTTLGGDLNTEAFF. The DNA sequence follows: TGTGCCAGCAGCAGCACAACCCTCGGGGGCGACCTGAACACTGAAGCTTTCTTT.